These T cell receptor beta chains were read from a single sample in a study of T cells after yellow fever vaccination. TCRdb ran MiXCR on the 5' RACE reads and lists one entry per CDR3 protein. Seen here are about 400,000 distinct CDR3 sequences, 6.2% observed once, and the top ten hold about 15%. The source material was PBMCs, sampled 5 days after the yellow fever booster vaccination. The origin of the receptors is a man aged 25-40 years who received the YFV17D yellow fever vaccine. Each CDR3 is given with its conserved first and last residue. The D gene is left open where the match is weak. For some rows the clone size is stated as once, few or many, or as a class when expanded; others skip it.

TRBD1	.	TRBV12-3/TRBV12-4	TRBJ1-3	CASSRRTGRTDTIYF	TGTGCCAGCAGTCGAAGGACAGGGAGGACGGACACCATATATTTT
.	.	TRBV4-3	TRBJ2-3	CASSRVSTDTQYF	TGCGCCAGCAGCCGAGTGAGCACAGATACGCAGTATTTT
TRBD2	few	TRBV5-1	TRBJ2-1	CASSGLAGGQNEQFF	TGCGCCAGCAGTGGACTAGCGGGGGGTCAGAATGAGCAGTTCTTC
.	.	TRBV11-2	TRBJ2-5	CASSPQGGLRETQYF	TGTGCCAGCAGCCCCCAGGGGGGTTTAAGGGAGACCCAGTACTTC
TRBD2	few	TRBV5-4	TRBJ2-1	CASSPPLATSYNEQFF	TGTGCCAGCAGCCCCCCACTAGCGACTTCCTACAATGAGCAGTTCTTC
.	many	TRBV12-3/TRBV12-4	TRBJ2-3	CASSPPGRTDTQYF	TGTGCCAGCAGTCCCCCAGGACGGACAGATACGCAGTATTTT
.	many	TRBV7-2	TRBJ2-2	CASRIPTGELFF	TGTGCCAGCAGAATTCCGACCGGGGAGCTGTTTTTT
.	many	TRBV27	TRBJ2-7	CASSSRDLVEQYF	TGTGCCAGCAGTTCCCGGGACCTAGTTGAGCAGTACTTC
TRBD2	few	TRBV11-2	TRBJ2-1	CASSSGIPGLAGGREQFF	TGTGCCAGCAGCTCGGGGATACCGGGACTAGCGGGAGGAAGAGAGCAGTTCTTC
.	few	TRBV5-1	TRBJ2-6	CASSSQGIGANVLTF	TGCGCCAGCAGCTCACAGGGAATTGGGGCCAACGTCCTGACTTTC
.	many	TRBV5-1	TRBJ1-5	CASSLAGQPNQPQHF	TGCGCCAGCAGCTTGGCCGGGCAGCCCAATCAGCCCCAGCATTTT
TRBD2	few	TRBV7-2	TRBJ2-3	CASSFLAGVRDTQYF	TGTGCCAGCAGCTTTCTAGCGGGAGTACGCGATACGCAGTATTTT
TRBD2	few	TRBV19	TRBJ2-1	CASSIGRASGSHEQFF	TGTGCCAGTAGTATCGGGAGAGCTAGCGGGAGCCATGAGCAGTTCTTC
.	many	TRBV29-1	TRBJ2-3	CSVRIATDTQYF	TGCAGCGTTCGTATCGCTACAGATACGCAGTATTTT
TRBD1	many	TRBV12-3/TRBV12-4	TRBJ2-2	CASRRQGTNTGELFF	TGTGCCAGCAGAAGACAGGGGACCAACACCGGGGAGCTGTTTTTT
TRBD2	few	TRBV20-1	TRBJ2-2	CSALAGGNTGELFF	TGCAGTGCTTTAGCGGGAGGGAACACCGGGGAGCTGTTTTTT
TRBD2	many	TRBV25-1	TRBJ2-7	CASMGGYEQYF	TGTGCCAGCATGGGGGGGTACGAGCAGTACTTC
TRBD1	.	TRBV5-1	TRBJ2-7	CASSLATGTGSEQYF	TGCGCCAGCAGCTTGGCCACCGGGACAGGGAGCGAGCAGTACTTC
TRBD1	many	TRBV7-2	TRBJ2-5	CASSLGTGSTQYF	TGTGCCAGCAGCTTGGGGACAGGCTCCACCCAGTACTTC
.	.	TRBV7-2	TRBJ1-3	CASRMGGGNTIYF	TGTGCCAGCAGAATGGGAGGTGGAAACACCATATATTTT
TRBD1	.	TRBV20-1	TRBJ2-1	CSPTGALYNEQFF	TGCAGTCCAACAGGGGCTTTGTACAATGAGCAGTTCTTC
TRBD2	many	TRBV6-2/TRBV6-3	TRBJ2-1	CASRSLAGGPNEQFF	TGTGCCAGCAGGTCCCTAGCGGGAGGGCCTAATGAGCAGTTCTTC
.	.	TRBV29-1	TRBJ2-7	CSVEEGMSYEQYF	TGCAGCGTTGAAGAAGGTATGAGCTACGAGCAGTACTTC
.	many	TRBV28	TRBJ2-7	CASETKQYF	TGTGCCAGCGAAACCAAGCAGTACTTC
.	many	TRBV6-1	TRBJ2-3	CASTRSRLGDTQYF	TGTGCCAGCACCCGGAGTAGGTTAGGAGATACGCAGTATTTT
.	few	TRBV7-8	TRBJ2-1	CASSLTNPSRGNEQFF	TGTGCCAGCAGCTTAACCAACCCCTCCAGGGGCAATGAGCAGTTCTTC
.	few	TRBV5-1	TRBJ2-2	CASSRASNTGELFF	TGCGCCAGTTCGAGAGCCTCGAACACCGGGGAGCTGTTTTTT
TRBD2	few	TRBV6-5	TRBJ2-7	CASSYSLSGSNYEQYF	TGTGCCAGCAGTTACTCCCTTAGCGGGAGTAACTACGAGCAGTACTTC
TRBD1	few	TRBV6-2/TRBV6-3	TRBJ2-7	CASNRGVYEQYF	TGTGCCAGCAACAGGGGCGTTTACGAGCAGTACTTC
.	few	TRBV7-2	TRBJ1-1	CASSQWGLNTEAFF	TGTGCCAGCAGCCAGTGGGGGTTGAACACTGAAGCTTTCTTT
.	.	TRBV10-3	TRBJ2-2	CAIRGPLNTGELFF	TGTGCCATCAGGGGACCCCTGAACACCGGGGAGCTGTTTTTT
.	many	TRBV12-3/TRBV12-4	TRBJ2-5	CASTQTRGKSETQYF	TGTGCCAGCACCCAAACCAGGGGAAAGTCCGAGACCCAGTACTTC
.	few	TRBV5-5	TRBJ2-7	CASSKQGTAAYEQYF	TGTGCCAGCAGCAAGCAGGGGACGGCGGCCTACGAGCAGTACTTC
.	few	TRBV28	TRBJ2-3	CASSPWGEVDTQYF	TGTGCCAGCAGTCCATGGGGGGAGGTGGATACGCAGTATTTT
TRBD1	.	TRBV15	TRBJ1-4	CAASTGGSEKLFF	TGTGCCGCTAGCACAGGGGGCTCTGAAAAACTGTTTTTT
TRBD1	.	TRBV5-1	TRBJ2-2	CASSSQGGNTGELFF	TGCGCCAGCAGCTCACAGGGGGGGAACACCGGGGAGCTGTTTTTT
TRBD2	.	TRBV12-3/TRBV12-4	TRBJ2-3	CASSLGTSGRASDTQYF	TGTGCCAGCAGTTTGGGGACTAGCGGGAGGGCTTCAGATACGCAGTATTTT
.	many	TRBV4-1	TRBJ2-7	CASSVDPGVDEQYF	TGCGCCAGCAGCGTCGACCCAGGGGTTGACGAGCAGTACTTC
TRBD2	.	TRBV2	TRBJ2-1	CASRGGLTSGSSYNEQFF	TGTGCCAGCAGGGGAGGATTGACTAGCGGGAGTTCCTACAATGAGCAGTTCTTC
.	.	TRBV5-5	TRBJ2-7	CASSLLGPVYEQYF	TGTGCCAGCAGCTTGTTGGGGCCGGTCTACGAGCAGTACTTC
TRBD2	few	TRBV12-3/TRBV12-4	TRBJ2-1	CASSLSAGGSSYNEQFF	TGTGCCAGCAGTTTATCGGCGGGGGGAAGCTCCTACAATGAGCAGTTCTTC
.	many	TRBV27	TRBJ2-2	CASRRVNTETGELFF	TGTGCCAGCAGGAGGGTTAACACGGAGACCGGGGAGCTGTTTTTT
TRBD1	few	TRBV7-2	TRBJ2-7	CASSSLDRAYEQYF	TGTGCCAGCAGCTCATTGGACAGGGCCTACGAGCAGTACTTC
TRBD2	many	TRBV20-1	TRBJ2-7	CSARSLAAAYEQYF	TGCAGTGCTAGATCTCTAGCGGCTGCCTACGAGCAGTACTTC
.	many	TRBV20-1	TRBJ2-1	CSAGGGYNEQFF	TGCAGTGCTGGTGGTGGCTACAATGAGCAGTTCTTC
.	few	TRBV20-1	TRBJ2-4	CSARGWDANIQYF	TGCAGTGCTAGGGGTTGGGATGCAAACATTCAGTACTTC
.	.	TRBV7-2	TRBJ2-7	CASSFVPRDEQYF	TGTGCCAGCAGCTTCGTTCCGCGGGACGAGCAGTACTTC
.	few	TRBV20-1	TRBJ1-2	CSAAQGGDGYTF	TGCAGTGCTGCACAGGGAGGAGATGGCTACACCTTC
TRBD2	few	TRBV9	TRBJ2-1	CASSVGFSGNYNEQFF	TGTGCCAGCAGCGTAGGCTTCAGCGGGAACTACAATGAGCAGTTCTTC